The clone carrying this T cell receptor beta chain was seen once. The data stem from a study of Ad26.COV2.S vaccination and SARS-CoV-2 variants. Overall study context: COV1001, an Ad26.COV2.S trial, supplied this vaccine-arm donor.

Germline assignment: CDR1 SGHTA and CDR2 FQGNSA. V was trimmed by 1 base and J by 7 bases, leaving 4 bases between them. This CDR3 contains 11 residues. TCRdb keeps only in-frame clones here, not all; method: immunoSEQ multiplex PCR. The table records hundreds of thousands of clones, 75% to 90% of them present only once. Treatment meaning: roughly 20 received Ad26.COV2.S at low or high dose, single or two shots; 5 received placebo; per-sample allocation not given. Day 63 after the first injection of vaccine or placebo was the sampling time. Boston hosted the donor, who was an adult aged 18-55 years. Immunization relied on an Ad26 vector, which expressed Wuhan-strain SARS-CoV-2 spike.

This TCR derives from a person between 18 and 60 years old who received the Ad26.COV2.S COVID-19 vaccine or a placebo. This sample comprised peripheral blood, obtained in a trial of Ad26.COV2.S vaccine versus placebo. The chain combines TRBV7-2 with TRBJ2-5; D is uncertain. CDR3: CASSLDTTQYF. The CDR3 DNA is TGTGCCAGCAGCTTAGATACGACCCAGTACTTC. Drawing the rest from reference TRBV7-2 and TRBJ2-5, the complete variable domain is GAGVSQSPSNKVTEKGKDVELRCDPISGHTALYWYRQSLGQGLEFLIYFQGNSAPDKSGLPSDRFSAERTGGSVSTLTIQRTQQEDSAVYLCASSLDTTQYFGPGTRLLVL.